Many counts were recorded for the clone carrying this T cell receptor beta chain. Its target is not known. From the RT-PCR reads, TCRdb called clonotypes with MiXCR, one entry per CDR3 protein. The repertoire holds hundreds of thousands of distinct CDR3 sequences, with roughly 15% as singletons. This CDR3 has 14 residues. V gave up 5 bases and J gave up 3 bases, with 13 bases separating them. This specimen belongs to a study of response to subunit inactivated influenza vaccine. Study-level results: It was suggested by the authors that few new T cells are recruited by each seasonal influenza vaccination.

This chain uses TRBV12-3 or TRBV12-4 with TRBJ1-1; D is unclear. Sample: PBMCs from blood, taken 14 to 15 days before vaccination. The TCR comes from a man over 45 who received an inactivated influenza vaccine. CDR3 sequence: CASSPYGPDTEAFF. CDR3 coding DNA: TGTGCCAGCAGTCCCTACGGCCCTGACACTGAAGCTTTCTTT.